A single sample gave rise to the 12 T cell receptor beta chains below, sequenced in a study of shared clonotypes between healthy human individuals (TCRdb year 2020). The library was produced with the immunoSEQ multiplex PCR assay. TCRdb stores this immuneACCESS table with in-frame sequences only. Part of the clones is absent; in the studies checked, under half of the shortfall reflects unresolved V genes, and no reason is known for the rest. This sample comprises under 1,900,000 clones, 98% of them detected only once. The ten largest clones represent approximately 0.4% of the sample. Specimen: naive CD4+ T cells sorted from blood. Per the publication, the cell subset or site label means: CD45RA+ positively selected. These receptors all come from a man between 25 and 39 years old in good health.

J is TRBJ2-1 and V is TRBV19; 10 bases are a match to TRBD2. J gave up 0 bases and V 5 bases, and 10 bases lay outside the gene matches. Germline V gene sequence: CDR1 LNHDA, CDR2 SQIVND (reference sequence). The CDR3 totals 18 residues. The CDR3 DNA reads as TGTGCCAGTAGTCTAGCGGGAGTTAGTTTTAGCTCCTACAATGAGCAGTTCTTC. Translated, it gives CASSLAGVSFSSYNEQFF.

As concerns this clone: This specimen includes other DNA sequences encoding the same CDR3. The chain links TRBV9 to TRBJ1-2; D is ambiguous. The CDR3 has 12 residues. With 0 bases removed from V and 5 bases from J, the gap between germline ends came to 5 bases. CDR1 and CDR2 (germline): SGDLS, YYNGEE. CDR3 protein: CASSVGGYGYTF. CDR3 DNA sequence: TGTGCCAGCAGCGTAGGAGGATATGGCTACACCTTC.

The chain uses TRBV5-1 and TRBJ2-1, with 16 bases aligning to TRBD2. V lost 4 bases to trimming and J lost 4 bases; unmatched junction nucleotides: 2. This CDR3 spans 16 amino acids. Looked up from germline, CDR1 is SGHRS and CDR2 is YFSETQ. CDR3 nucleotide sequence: TGCGCCAGCAGCGGGGGACTAGCGGGAGGGTACAATGAGCAGTTCTTC. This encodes CASSGGLAGGYNEQFF.

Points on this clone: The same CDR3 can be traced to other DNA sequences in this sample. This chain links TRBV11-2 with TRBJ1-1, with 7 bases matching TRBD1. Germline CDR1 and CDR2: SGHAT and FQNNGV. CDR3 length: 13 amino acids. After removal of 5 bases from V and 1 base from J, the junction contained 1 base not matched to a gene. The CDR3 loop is CASSRDRNTEAFF. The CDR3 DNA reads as TGTGCCAGCAGCAGGGACAGGAACACTGAAGCTTTCTTT.

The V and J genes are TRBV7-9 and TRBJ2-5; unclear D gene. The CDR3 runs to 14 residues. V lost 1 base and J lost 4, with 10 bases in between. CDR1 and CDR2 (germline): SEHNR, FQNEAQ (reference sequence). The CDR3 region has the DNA TGTGCCAGCAGCTTAGTGGGTGGGTCAGAGACCCAGTACTTC. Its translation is CASSLVGGSETQYF.

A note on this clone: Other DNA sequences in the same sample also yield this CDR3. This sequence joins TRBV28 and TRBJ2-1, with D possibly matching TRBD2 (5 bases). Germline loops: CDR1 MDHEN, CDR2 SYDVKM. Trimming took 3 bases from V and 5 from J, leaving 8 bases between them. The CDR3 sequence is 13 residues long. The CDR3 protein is CASSLLRDNEQFF. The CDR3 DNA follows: TGTGCCAGCAGTTTGTTGCGGGACAATGAGCAGTTCTTC.

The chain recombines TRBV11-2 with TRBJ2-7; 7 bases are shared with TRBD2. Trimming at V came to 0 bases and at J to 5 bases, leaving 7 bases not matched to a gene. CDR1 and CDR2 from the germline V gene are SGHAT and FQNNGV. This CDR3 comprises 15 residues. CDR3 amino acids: CASSLERGRSHEQYF. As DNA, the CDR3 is TGTGCCAGCAGCTTAGAACGCGGGAGATCCCACGAGCAGTACTTC.

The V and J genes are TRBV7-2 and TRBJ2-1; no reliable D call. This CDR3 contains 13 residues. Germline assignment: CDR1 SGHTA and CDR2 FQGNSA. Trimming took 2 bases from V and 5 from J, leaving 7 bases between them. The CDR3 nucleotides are TGTGCCAGCAGCTTAAAGCCCGACAATGAGCAGTTCTTC. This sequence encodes CASSLKPDNEQFF.

CDR3 nucleotides: TGTGCCAGCAGCGTAGTTTTAGGGGCCGGATCTGAAGCTTTCTTT. It encodes CASSVVLGAGSEAFF. The chain employs TRBV9 and TRBJ1-1; D is possibly TRBD1 (5 bases). Germline V gives CDR1 SGDLS, CDR2 YYNGEE. The CDR3 has 15 amino acids. Trimming stripped 0 bases from V and 6 bases from J, with 15 bases between.

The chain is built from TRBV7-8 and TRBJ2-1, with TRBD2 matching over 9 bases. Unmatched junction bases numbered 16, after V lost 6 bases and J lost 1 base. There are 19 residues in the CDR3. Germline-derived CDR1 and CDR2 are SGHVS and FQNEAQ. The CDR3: CASSSYVWASGTSYNEQFF. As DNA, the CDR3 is TGTGCCAGCAGTTCATATGTCTGGGCTAGCGGGACATCCTACAATGAGCAGTTCTTC.

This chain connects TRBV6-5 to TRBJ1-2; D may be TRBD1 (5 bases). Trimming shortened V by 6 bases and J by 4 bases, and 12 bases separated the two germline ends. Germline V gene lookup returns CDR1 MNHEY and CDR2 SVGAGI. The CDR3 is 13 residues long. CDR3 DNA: TGTGCCAGCAGAACCCCCGGGACCTATGGCTACACCTTC. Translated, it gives CASRTPGTYGYTF.

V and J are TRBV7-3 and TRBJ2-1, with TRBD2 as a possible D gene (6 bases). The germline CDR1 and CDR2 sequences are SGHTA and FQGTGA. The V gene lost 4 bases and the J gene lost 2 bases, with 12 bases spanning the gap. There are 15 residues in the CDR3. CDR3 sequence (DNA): TGTGCCAGCAGCTCACTTGGCGGGACCTACAATGAGCAGTTCTTC. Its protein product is CASSSLGGTYNEQFF. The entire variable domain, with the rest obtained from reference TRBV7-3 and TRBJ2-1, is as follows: GAGVSQTPSNKVTEKGKYVELRCDPISGHTALYWYRQSLGQGPEFLIYFQGTGAADDSGLPNDRFFAVRPEGSVSTLKIQRTERGDSAVYLCASSSLGGTYNEQFFGPGTRLTVL.